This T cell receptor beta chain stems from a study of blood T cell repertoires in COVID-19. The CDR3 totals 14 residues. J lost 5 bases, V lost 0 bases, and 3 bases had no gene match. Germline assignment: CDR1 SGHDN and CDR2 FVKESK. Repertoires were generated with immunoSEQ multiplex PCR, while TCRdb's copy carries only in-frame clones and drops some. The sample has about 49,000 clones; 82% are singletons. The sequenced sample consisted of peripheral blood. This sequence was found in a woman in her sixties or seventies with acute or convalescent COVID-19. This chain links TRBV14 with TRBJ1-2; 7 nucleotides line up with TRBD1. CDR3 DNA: TGTGCCAGCAGCCAAGAGCGCAGGGGGTATGGCTACACCTTC. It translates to CASSQERRGYGYTF.